This is a list of T cell receptor beta chains from one sample in a study of T cell responses to AZD1222 COVID-19 vaccine. Clones were sequenced by immunoSEQ multiplex PCR, and TCRdb holds only the in-frame ones, with some missing. The data show over 90,000 clones, 92% seen once. The sample in question was peripheral blood, obtained 28 days after the second AZD1222 dose. These receptors originate from an adult who received the AZD1222 COVID-19 vaccine. CDR3s include the opening cysteine and the closing phenylalanine or tryptophan. The D gene is left open where the match is weak.

CDR3nt: TGTGCCAGCAGCTTAGGGTCCGGGGATAATTCACCCCTCCACTTT; CDR3aa: CASSLGSGDNSPLHF; v_gene: TRBV7-9; j_gene: TRBJ1-6; d_gene: -
CDR3nt: TGTGCCAGCAGCGCGAGACCGGGACAAGAGTATTCACCCCTCCACTTT; CDR3aa: CASSARPGQEYSPLHF; v_gene: TRBV9; j_gene: TRBJ1-6; d_gene: -
CDR3nt: TGTGCCAGCAGAAGGACAGGGGGCTTCGGTGGCTACACCTTC; CDR3aa: CASRRTGGFGGYTF; v_gene: TRBV9; j_gene: TRBJ1-2; d_gene: TRBD1
CDR3nt: TGTGCCAGCAGTGCGGGGGCCGGTGACACCGGGGAGCTGTTTTTT; CDR3aa: CASSAGAGDTGELFF; v_gene: TRBV6-4; j_gene: TRBJ2-2; d_gene: -
CDR3nt: TGTGCCAGCAGCTTATTCCGAAACACTGAAGCTTTCTTT; CDR3aa: CASSLFRNTEAFF; v_gene: TRBV11-3; j_gene: TRBJ1-1; d_gene: -
CDR3nt: TGTGCCAGCAGTGACAGGGGAAGAAACTATGGCTACACCTTC; CDR3aa: CASSDRGRNYGYTF; v_gene: TRBV2; j_gene: TRBJ1-2; d_gene: -
CDR3nt: TGCGCCAGCAGTGTCAGCGGCTCAAGCGAGCAGTACTTC; CDR3aa: CASSVSGSSEQYF; v_gene: TRBV10-2; j_gene: TRBJ2-7; d_gene: -
CDR3nt: TGTGCCAGCAGCCCCCACGGACTACGCAATCAGCCCCAGCATTTT; CDR3aa: CASSPHGLRNQPQHF; v_gene: TRBV14; j_gene: TRBJ1-5; d_gene: -
CDR3nt: TGTGCCAGCTCACCGATCGACAGGGCTGGAAACACCATATATTTT; CDR3aa: CASSPIDRAGNTIYF; v_gene: TRBV18; j_gene: TRBJ1-3; d_gene: TRBD1
CDR3nt: TGTGCCATCAGTGAGGAGGGGAGCTCCTACAATGAGCAGTTCTTC; CDR3aa: CAISEEGSSYNEQFF; v_gene: TRBV10-3; j_gene: TRBJ2-1; d_gene: -